A selection of T cell receptor beta chains follows, all from one sample in a study of response to subunit inactivated influenza vaccine. TCRdb reanalysed the RT-PCR reads using MiXCR and keeps one entry per CDR3 protein. The repertoire holds 450,000 to 600,000 distinct CDR3 sequences, with approximately 7.1% as singletons. The material was PBMCs from blood, obtained roughly 24 months after vaccination. The receptor source for this set is a man aged 45-69 years who received an inactivated influenza vaccine. The CDR3 runs from the conserved cysteine through the conserved F or W. Each record gives: D gene, J gene, V gene, clone size, CDR3 DNA, CDR3 protein. A D gene is named only where the DNA matches it firmly. Size values are once, few and many counts, or a class for expanded clones, and some rows have none.

>.|TRBJ1-6|TRBV21-1|.
TGTGCCAGCAGCAATTTTTCAGGGAACGGTTCACCCCTCCACTTT
CASSNFSGNGSPLHF
>TRBD1|TRBJ2-5|TRBV24-1|.
TGTGCCACCAGTGAGTCACCGGGACAGGGATCGGAGACCCAGTACTTC
CATSESPGQGSETQYF
>TRBD1|TRBJ2-2|TRBV5-1|.
TGCGCCAGCAGCGGGACAGAGCTTACCGGGGAGCTGTTTTTT
CASSGTELTGELFF
>.|TRBJ2-7|TRBV7-2|few
TGTGCCAGCAGCTTAGCGGTGGACACCTCCTACGAGCAGTACTTC
CASSLAVDTSYEQYF
>TRBD2|TRBJ2-1|TRBV20-1|.
TGCAGTGCTAGAGATTCACTTACTAGCGGGGGGTACAATGAGCAGTTCTTC
CSARDSLTSGGYNEQFF
>.|TRBJ2-6|TRBV21-1|few
TGTGCCAGCAGCCCGGGACGTCACTCTGGGGCCAACGTCCTGACTTTC
CASSPGRHSGANVLTF
>.|TRBJ1-5|TRBV28|many
TGTGCCACCAAAGACGCGGCGAGCAATCAGCCCCAGCATTTT
CATKDAASNQPQHF
>TRBD1|TRBJ1-2|TRBV18|few
TGTGCCAGCTCACCACCGGGGACCGGGACAGGGGTCTATGGCTACACCTTC
CASSPPGTGTGVYGYTF
>.|TRBJ2-3|TRBV27|.
TGTGCCAGCAGTTTATACCCGGGAGAAGTCACAGATACGCAGTATTTT
CASSLYPGEVTDTQYF
>.|TRBJ2-7|TRBV30|few
TGTGCCTGGAGTCGGCCGTGGCAGGGCGTTACCTACGAGCAGTACTTC
CAWSRPWQGVTYEQYF
>.|TRBJ2-2|TRBV6-2/TRBV6-3|few
TGTGCCAGCAGATTACCAGACAGGGAGGCCGGGGAGCTGTTTTTT
CASRLPDREAGELFF
>TRBD1|TRBJ2-5|TRBV6-1|few
TGTGCCAGCAGTGGTCTACAGGGGAGAGAGACCCAGTACTTC
CASSGLQGRETQYF
>.|TRBJ1-6|TRBV28|many
TGTGCCAGCAGTCCAGTGAATTCACCCCTCCACTTT
CASSPVNSPLHF
>TRBD2|TRBJ2-1|TRBV7-9|.
TGTGCCAGCAGCGGACGGACTAGTAGCGATGAGCAGTTCTTC
CASSGRTSSDEQFF
>.|TRBJ2-1|TRBV24-1|.
TGTGCCACCAGTGATTCGAGGAAGCAGTTCTTC
CATSDSRKQFF
>TRBD1|TRBJ1-2|TRBV4-2|many
TGTGCCAGCAGCCAGACAGGGATCGATGGCTACACCTTC
CASSQTGIDGYTF
>TRBD1|TRBJ2-1|TRBV28|few
TGTGCCAGCAGTATTACCCTGTTTAGGGACAGGAGCAATGAGCAGTTCTTC
CASSITLFRDRSNEQFF
>.|TRBJ1-1|TRBV5-6|few
TGTGCCAGCAGCCTGATAAGTCGTAGGGACACTGAAGCTTTCTTT
CASSLISRRDTEAFF
>.|TRBJ2-5|TRBV29-1|few
TGCAGCGTGGGGGGGCCAGCGGCGACCCAGTACTTC
CSVGGPAATQYF
>.|TRBJ1-1|TRBV6-2/TRBV6-3|few
TGTGCCAGCAGTTACTCCGTTGGGGCCCCGATGAACACTGAAGCTTTCTTT
CASSYSVGAPMNTEAFF
>TRBD2|TRBJ2-7|TRBV28|.
TGTGCCAGCAGCCCTACCGGGACTAAATACGAGCAGTACTTC
CASSPTGTKYEQYF
>TRBD1|TRBJ1-2|TRBV14|many
TGTGCCAGCAGCCCCCCAGGGGGCGATGGCTACACCTTC
CASSPPGGDGYTF
>.|TRBJ1-4|TRBV3-1|.
TGTGCCAGCAGCCAAGAGGGGTTGGGAGGCGAAAAACTGTTTTTT
CASSQEGLGGEKLFF
>.|TRBJ2-1|TRBV2|many
TGTGCCAGCAGTAATGAGGCAGGCTCCTACAATGAGCAGTTCTTC
CASSNEAGSYNEQFF
>.|TRBJ1-6|TRBV3-1|many
TGTGCCAGCACCTCGGGGGGGGCGCGTTTGGATTCACCCCTCCACTTT
CASTSGGARLDSPLHF
>TRBD2|TRBJ2-4|TRBV6-2/TRBV6-3|few
TGTGCCAGCAAGAGAGCGGGAGTTGGTGACATTCAGTACTTC
CASKRAGVGDIQYF
>.|TRBJ2-1|TRBV7-9|few
TGTGCCAGCAGCTTGGACCAGATAACCTACAATGAGCAGTTCTTC
CASSLDQITYNEQFF
>.|TRBJ2-3|TRBV5-1|.
TGCGCCAGCAGCTTGGAGGACTACCGGGGCACAGATACGCAGTATTTT
CASSLEDYRGTDTQYF